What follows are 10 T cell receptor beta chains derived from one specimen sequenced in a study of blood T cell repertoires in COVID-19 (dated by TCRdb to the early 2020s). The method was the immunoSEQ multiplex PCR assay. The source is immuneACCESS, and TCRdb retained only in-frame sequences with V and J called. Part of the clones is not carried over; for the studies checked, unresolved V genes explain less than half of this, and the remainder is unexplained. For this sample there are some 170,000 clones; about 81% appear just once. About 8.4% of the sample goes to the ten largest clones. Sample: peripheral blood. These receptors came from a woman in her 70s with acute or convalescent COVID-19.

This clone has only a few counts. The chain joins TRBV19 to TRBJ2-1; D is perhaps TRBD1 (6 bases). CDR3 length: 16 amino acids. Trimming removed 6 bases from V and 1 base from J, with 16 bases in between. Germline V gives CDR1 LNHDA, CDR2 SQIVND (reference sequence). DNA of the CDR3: TGTGCCAGTAGCTTCAGGACAGCCCATTCCTACAATGAGCAGTTCTTC. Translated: CASSFRTAHSYNEQFF.

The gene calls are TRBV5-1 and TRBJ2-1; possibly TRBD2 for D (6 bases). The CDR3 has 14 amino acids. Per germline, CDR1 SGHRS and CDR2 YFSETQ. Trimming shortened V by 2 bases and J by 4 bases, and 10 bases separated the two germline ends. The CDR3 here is CASSFGTGYNEQFF. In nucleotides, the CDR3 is TGCGCCAGCAGCTTCGGGACTGGTTACAATGAGCAGTTCTTC.

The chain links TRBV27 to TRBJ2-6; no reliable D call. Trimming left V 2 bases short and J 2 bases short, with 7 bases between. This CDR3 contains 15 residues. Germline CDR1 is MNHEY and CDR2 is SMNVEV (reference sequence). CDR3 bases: TGTGCCAGCAGTTTAGAGTTCACTGGGGCCAACGTCCTGACTTTC. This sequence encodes CASSLEFTGANVLTF. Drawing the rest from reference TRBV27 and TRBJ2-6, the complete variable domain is EAQVTQNPRYLITVTGKKLTVTCSQNMNHEYMSWYRQDPGLGLRQIYYSMNVEVTDKGDVPEGYKVSRKEKRNFPLILESPSPNQTSLYFCASSLEFTGANVLTFGAGSRLTVL.

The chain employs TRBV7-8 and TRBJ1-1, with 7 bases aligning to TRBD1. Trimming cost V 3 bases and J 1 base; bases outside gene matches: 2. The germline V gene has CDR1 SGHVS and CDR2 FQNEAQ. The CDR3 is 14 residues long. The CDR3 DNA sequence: TGTGCCAGCAGCTTGACAGGGCCGAACACTGAAGCTTTCTTT. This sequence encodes CASSLTGPNTEAFF.

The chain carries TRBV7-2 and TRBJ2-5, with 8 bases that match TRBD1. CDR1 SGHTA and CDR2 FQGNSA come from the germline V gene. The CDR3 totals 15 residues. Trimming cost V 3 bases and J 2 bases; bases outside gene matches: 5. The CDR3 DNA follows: TGTGCCAGCAGCTTCGACAGGGGCACTCAAGAGACCCAGTACTTC. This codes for CASSFDRGTQETQYF. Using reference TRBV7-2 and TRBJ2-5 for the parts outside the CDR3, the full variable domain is GAGVSQSPSNKVTEKGKDVELRCDPISGHTALYWYRQSLGQGLEFLIYFQGNSAPDKSGLPSDRFSAERTGGSVSTLTIQRTQQEDSAVYLCASSFDRGTQETQYFGPGTRLLVL.

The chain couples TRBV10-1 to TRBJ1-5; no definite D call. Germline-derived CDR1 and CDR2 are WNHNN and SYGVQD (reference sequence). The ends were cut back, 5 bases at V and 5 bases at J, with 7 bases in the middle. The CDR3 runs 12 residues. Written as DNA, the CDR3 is TGCGCCAGCAGTTTCAGCGATCAGCCCCAGCATTTT. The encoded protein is CASSFSDQPQHF.

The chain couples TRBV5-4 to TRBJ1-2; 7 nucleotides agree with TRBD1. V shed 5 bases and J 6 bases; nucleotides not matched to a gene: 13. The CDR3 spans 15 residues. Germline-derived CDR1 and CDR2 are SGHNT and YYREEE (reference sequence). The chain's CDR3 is CASRSRTGPMDGYTF. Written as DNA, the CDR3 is TGTGCCAGCAGATCTCGGACAGGCCCTATGGATGGCTACACCTTC.

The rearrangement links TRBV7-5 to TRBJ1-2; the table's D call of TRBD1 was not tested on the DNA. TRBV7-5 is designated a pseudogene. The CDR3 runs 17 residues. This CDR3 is CARGTTGTDYSHYGYTF. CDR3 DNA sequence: TGTGCCAGAGGGACAACCGGGACAGATTACTCTCACTATGGCTACACCTTC.

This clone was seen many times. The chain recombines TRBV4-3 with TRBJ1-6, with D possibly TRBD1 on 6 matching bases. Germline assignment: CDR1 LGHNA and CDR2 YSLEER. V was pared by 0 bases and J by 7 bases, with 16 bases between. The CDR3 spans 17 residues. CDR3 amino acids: CASSQEYSRGANSPLHF. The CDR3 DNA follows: TGCGCCAGCAGCCAAGAGTACTCCAGGGGTGCGAATTCACCCCTCCACTTT.

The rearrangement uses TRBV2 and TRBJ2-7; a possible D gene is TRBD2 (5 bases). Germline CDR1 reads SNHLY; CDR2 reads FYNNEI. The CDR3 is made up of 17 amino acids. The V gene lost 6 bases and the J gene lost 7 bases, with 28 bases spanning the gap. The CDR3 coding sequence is TGTGCCAGCAGGAGGGAATGGCTTACGAACTCCTTTACTGAGCAGTACTTC. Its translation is CASRREWLTNSFTEQYF.